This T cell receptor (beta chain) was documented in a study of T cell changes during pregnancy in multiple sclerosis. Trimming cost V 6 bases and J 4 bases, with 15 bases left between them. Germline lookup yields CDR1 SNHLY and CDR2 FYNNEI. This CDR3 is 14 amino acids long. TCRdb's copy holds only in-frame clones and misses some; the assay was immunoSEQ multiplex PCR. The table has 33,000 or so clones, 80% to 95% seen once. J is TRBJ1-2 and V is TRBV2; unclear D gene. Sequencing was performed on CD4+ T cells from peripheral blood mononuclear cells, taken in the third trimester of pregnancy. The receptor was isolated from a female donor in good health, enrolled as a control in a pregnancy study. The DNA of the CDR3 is TGTGCCAGCAGCGCCTCCGGTCTAGCCTATGGCTACACCTTC. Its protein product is CASSASGLAYGYTF.